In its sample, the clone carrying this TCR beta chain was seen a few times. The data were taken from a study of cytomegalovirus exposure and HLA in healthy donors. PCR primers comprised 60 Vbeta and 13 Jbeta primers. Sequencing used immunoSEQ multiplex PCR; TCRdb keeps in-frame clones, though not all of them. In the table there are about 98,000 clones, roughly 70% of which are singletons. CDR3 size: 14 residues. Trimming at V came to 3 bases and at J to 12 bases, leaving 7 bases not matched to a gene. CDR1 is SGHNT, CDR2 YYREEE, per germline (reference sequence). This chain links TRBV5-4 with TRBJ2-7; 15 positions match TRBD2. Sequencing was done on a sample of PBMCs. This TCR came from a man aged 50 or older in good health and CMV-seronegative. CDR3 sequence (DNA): TGTGCCAGCAGCTGGGGGACTAGCGGGAGGACTCTGTACTTC. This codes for CASSWGTSGRTLYF. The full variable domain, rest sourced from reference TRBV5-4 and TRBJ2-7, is ETGVTQSPTHLIKTRGQQVTLRCSSQSGHNTVSWYQQALGQGPQFIFQYYREEENGRGNFPPRFSGLQFPNYSSELNVNALELDDSALYLCASSWGTSGRTLYFGPGTRLTVT.